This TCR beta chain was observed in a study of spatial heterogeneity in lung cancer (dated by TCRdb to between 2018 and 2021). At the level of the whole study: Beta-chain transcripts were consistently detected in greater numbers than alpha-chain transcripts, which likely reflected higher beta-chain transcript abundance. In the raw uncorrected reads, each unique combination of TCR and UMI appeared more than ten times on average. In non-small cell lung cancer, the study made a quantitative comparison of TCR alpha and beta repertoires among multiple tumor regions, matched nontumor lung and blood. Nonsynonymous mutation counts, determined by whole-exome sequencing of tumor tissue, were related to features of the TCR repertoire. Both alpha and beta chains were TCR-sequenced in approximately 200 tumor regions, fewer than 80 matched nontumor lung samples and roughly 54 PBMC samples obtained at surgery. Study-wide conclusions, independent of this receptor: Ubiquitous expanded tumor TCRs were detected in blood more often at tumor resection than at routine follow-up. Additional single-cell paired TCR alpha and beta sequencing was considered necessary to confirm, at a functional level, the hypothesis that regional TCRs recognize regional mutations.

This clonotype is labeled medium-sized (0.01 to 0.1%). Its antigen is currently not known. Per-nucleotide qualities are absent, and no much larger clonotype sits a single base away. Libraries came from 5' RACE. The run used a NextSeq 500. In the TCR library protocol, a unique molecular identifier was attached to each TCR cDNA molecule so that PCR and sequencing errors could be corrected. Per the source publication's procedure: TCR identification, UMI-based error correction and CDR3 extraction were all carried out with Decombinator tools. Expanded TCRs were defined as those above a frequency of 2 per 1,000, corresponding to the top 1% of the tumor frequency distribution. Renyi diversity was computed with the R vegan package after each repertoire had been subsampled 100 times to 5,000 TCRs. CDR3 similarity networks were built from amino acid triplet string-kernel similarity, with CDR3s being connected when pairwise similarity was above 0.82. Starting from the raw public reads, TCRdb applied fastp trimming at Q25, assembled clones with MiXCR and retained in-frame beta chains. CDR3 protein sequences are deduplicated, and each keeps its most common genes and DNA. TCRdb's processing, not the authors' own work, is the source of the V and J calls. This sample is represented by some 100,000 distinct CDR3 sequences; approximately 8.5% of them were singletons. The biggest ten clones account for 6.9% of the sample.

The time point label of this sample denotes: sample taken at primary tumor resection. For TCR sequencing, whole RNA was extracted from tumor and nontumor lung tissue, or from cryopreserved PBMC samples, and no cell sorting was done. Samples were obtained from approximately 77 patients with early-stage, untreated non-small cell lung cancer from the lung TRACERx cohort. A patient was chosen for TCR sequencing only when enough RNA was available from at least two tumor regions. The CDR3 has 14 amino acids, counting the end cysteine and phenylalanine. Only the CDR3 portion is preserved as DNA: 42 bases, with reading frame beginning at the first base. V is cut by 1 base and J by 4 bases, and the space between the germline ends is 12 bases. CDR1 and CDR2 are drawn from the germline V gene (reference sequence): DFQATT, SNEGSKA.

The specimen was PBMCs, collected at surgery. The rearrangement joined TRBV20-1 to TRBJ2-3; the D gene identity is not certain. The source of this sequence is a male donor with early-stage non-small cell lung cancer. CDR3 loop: CSARALRRPDTQYF. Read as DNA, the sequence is TGCAGTGCTAGAGCATTACGCCGTCCAGATACGCAGTATTTT.